The present TCR beta chain was sequenced within a study of cytomegalovirus exposure and HLA in healthy donors (dated by TCRdb to about 2017). With regard to the full study: In an earlier analysis of some 610 of the donors, approximately 300 Gb of sequence data and roughly 100 million unique TCR beta sequences from 150 million to 200 million T cells were reported. An early release covering roughly 640 HLA-typed donors comprised about 320 gigabases of sequencing data and some 79 million unique TCR sequences. Of the roughly 400 genotyped donors, 65% to 90% were placed in the genetic ancestry cluster associated with self-reported Caucasian donors. The aim of the study was to test whether cataloging public T cell receptors could identify signatures of past pathogen exposure. The study profiled the T cell repertoires of 666 subjects by immunosequencing and related them to cytomegalovirus serostatus. Besides the first cohort of approximately 670 subjects, a separate validation cohort made up of roughly 120 different subjects was used. High-throughput TCR immunosequencing, statistical association of individual TCRs with disease status, and machine learning were combined to predict cytomegalovirus infection status. A later analysis re-analyzed previously published TCR beta repertoires from 666 donors and added high-resolution HLA genotyping to study TCR occurrence patterns. In the later analysis, no new phenotypic data were used to find candidate immune exposures; instead, reliance was placed on TCR beta sequences and their occurrence across donors. An earlier analysis of approximately 630 of the donors applied high-throughput TCR beta sequencing to assess whether each TCR beta V gene segment acted as functional or pseudogenic. Donor age, sex, ethnicity and CMV serostatus were compiled alongside the repertoire data. A later genetic analysis took genome-wide SNP genotypes for about 65% of the roughly 670 donors and used that subset as a discovery cohort. All discovery cohort repertoires had been generated using a single sequencing platform. Class I and class II HLA loci were covered by the typing at four-digit resolution. Typing coverage differed by locus: A, B, C, DRB1 and DQB1 were typed in roughly 620-630 donors, DQA1 in around 500, DPA1 in some 610, and DPB1 in about 450. Roughly 5 DR-DQ haplotypes were handled as single units for association and clustering, since linkage in the cohort was strong. On average, around 240,000 unique TCR beta nucleotide sequences were sequenced per donor among a few hundred genotyped donors of the cohort, with approximately 18% of those sequences being non-productive. Overall results and qualifications from the work: In a later analysis, several top co-occurrence clusters were reported to appear linked to parvovirus B19, influenza, CMV and Epstein-Barr virus. The 87-base-pair reads could not distinguish some IMGT-functional V segments, including TRBV6-2 and TRBV6-3, so those segments were excluded. In a later analysis, TCR association rates were found to vary across HLA loci, with the most associated TCRs seen for DRB1 alleles and the fewest for HLA-C alleles. Three of the identified cytomegalovirus-associated TCR beta chains were confirmed in vitro to be specific for cytomegalovirus antigens. The only immune exposure information available for the cohort was CMV serostatus. A cluster of highly shared sequence variants was judged likely to be a technical artifact of the sequencing pipeline. A later genetic analysis associated a missense DCLRE1C variant with V-gene and J-gene trimming of TCR beta chains, and an independent cohort replicated the association. In the study, 150 to 200 TCR beta chains were listed as associated with cytomegalovirus. In this cohort, only TCR beta chains were sequenced, and detectable features were limited by the absence of alpha or paired-chain data. Because counts were too low, 15 or so rarely observed V segments, including chromosome 9 orphons, were excluded from the earlier analysis of 587 of the donors. In both the original and validation cohorts, the classifier was reported to diagnose cytomegalovirus status with high specificity and sensitivity. A later analysis found that HLA-associated TCR beta chains were more clonally expanded and had lower generation probabilities than equally common non-associated chains. Because HLA typing was unavailable for some donors at each locus, only the typed subset was used in association tests. Presence/absence analyses assumed roughly uniform sequencing depth across donors, an assumption that may not hold. A later genetic analysis reported fewer N-insertions in productive TCRs among donors in an Asian-associated ancestry cluster than the roughly 700-donor mean. The authors suggested that the approach could potentially be extended to other disease states and immunological phenotypes. Across donors, most TCR sequences were observed very rarely, whereas some public TCRs were present in many individuals. When HLA alleles, especially DR and DQ, strongly co-occurred, attributing TCR associations to individual alleles was difficult. Correlated functional status among segregating V segments might reflect linkage disequilibrium, but an unknown experimental factor could not be ruled out. A further reported finding was that TCR beta sequences accurately predicted the HLA-A and HLA-B alleles for most subjects in the first cohort. A later analysis found that most CMV-associated TCR beta chains appeared HLA-restricted, with HLA associations seemingly driven largely by CMV exposure. In an earlier analysis of around 500 of the donors, most TCR beta V segments appeared in productive rearrangements about 90% or about 30% of the time, broadly matching IMGT annotations. Specific HLA alleles were associated with 15,000 to 20,000 TCR beta sequences at a false discovery rate of 0.05 in a later analysis.

The cohort comprised 710 or so healthy bone marrow donors. At the time of sampling, all cohort members were nominally healthy, though unrecorded immune exposures were likely present. The donor was CMV seropositive and belonged to the group of 250 to 300 seropositive cohort members. Every donor gave a peripheral blood sample, and the peripheral blood mononuclear cells from that sample were used for TCR beta sequencing. The Qiagen DNeasy Blood Extraction Kit was used to extract genomic DNA from the blood cell samples. The library relied on the immunoSEQ multiplex PCR assay. For the multiplex PCR, a mixture combining 60 forward primers for TCR Vbeta segments and 13 reverse primers for TCR Jbeta segments was used. The CDR3 region of rearranged TCR beta genes was amplified from genomic DNA with a multiplex PCR assay. On the Illumina HiSeq System, the amplified TCR beta libraries were sequenced as 87-base-pair reads. For the original study's pipeline: A later analysis counted approximately 84 million unique TCR beta chains across the 666 repertoires, and around 9.9 million of these chains were shared by at least two donors. Raw reads were error-corrected and collapsed into unique sequences by a nearest-neighbor algorithm in which closely related sequences were merged to remove PCR and sequencing errors. To assign V, D and J gene segments, CDR3 sequences were aligned to IMGT reference sequences. For a sequence to be retained, at least a six-nucleotide match to both a V gene segment and a J gene segment was required. A rearrangement counted as productive if the CDR3 had no stop codons and remained in frame with V and J, and every other rearrangement counted as non-productive. Following IMGT convention, CDR3 was defined as the stretch from the second conserved V-encoded cysteine to the conserved J-encoded phenylalanine. The earlier analysis of about 570 of the donors excluded any sequence lacking an unambiguous match to a single V gene segment. An earlier analysis of 550 to 650 of the donors classified V segments as functional when productive rearrangements were above 56.7% and as segregating when the standard deviation between donors was above 5%. A statistical classification framework was built to diagnose cytomegalovirus status from the catalog of TCR beta chain sequences. In a later analysis, V and J genes were assigned by comparing TCR nucleotide sequences against IMGT/GENE-DB human TR gene sequences. Using the TCRdist pipeline, a later analysis assigned CDR3 sequences along with most-parsimonious VDJ recombination scenarios. A later analysis defined each TCR beta chain by its CDR3 amino acid sequence plus V-gene family, and excluded reads lacking a unique V-gene family. A later analysis removed 550 to 650 highly shared, low-generation-probability nucleotide sequences to deal with suspected cross-contamination and a sequencing artifact. In a later analysis, a clonal expansion index was calculated for each public chain from normalized within-repertoire ranks of inferred template counts. In a later analysis, generation probabilities were computed with a VDJ recombination model fitted to out-of-frame rearrangements, and the resulting probabilities were checked against IGoR. Hypergeometric tests were used in a later analysis to score TCR-TCR, TCR-HLA and TCR-CMV co-occurrence, with a repertoire-size bias correction applied to the TCR pairs. False discovery rates were estimated in a later analysis by permuting HLA or CMV assignments 20 times. In a later analysis, co-occurring TCRs were grouped with DBSCAN, and TCRdist sequence similarity was added when clustering was performed within HLA-allele-positive subsets. For co-occurrence clustering, repertoires with fewer than 30,000 or more than 120,000 public chains were excluded, along with roughly 5 repertoires with anomalous nucleotide sharing. TCRdb holds this immuneACCESS table with in-frame rearrangements only. Some clones are missing; in checked studies, unresolved V genes explain under half, and the rest has no known cause. From that table come the V and J calls and clone size; the DNA was used to work out D and trimming. The sample table holds about 98,000 clones, of which more than 70% were seen once. Approximately 11% of the sample is taken by the ten largest.

The CDR3, cysteine through phenylalanine, is 11 amino acids long. CDR3 DNA is the only sequence kept; it has 33 bases, read in frame from the first base. From V the trimming removes 10 bases and from J it removes 3 bases, while the gene matches leave 2 bases of the junction unaccounted for. CDR1 is given as MRHNA and CDR2 as SNTAGT, both from the germline V gene. Comment on this clone: The target of this receptor is not known. No base qualities exist here, and no much larger clone lies one base off it.

The rearrangement combines TRBV6-4 with TRBJ2-7; 8 middle bases align to TRBD2. This clonotype was sampled from a man aged 18 to 35 in good health and CMV-seropositive. Sequencing was performed on PBMCs. The nucleotide sequence is given as TGTGCCACGGGAGGGGACTACGAGCAGTACTTC. It translates as CATGGDYEQYF.